This T cell receptor (beta chain) was recorded in a study of blood T cell repertoires in COVID-19 (dated by TCRdb to 2020 to 2021). Regarding the study in general: The collaborator samples originated in the United States, Italy and Spain and spanned the acute and convalescent phases of COVID-19. The material from the prospective study consisted of cDNA or gDNA derived from T cells, B-cell-depleted T cells, or PBMCs. The dataset comprised deeply sampled blood TCRbeta repertoires from subjects exposed to, actively infected with, or recovered from COVID-19. The samples were drawn from the first 160 participants of the ongoing ImmuneRACE study and from 1,254 subjects provided by 6 global collaborators. The repertoires were made available in a free public database intended to serve as a resource for research on the immune response to SARS-CoV-2. Nearly every sample came with metadata listing a de-identified subject ID, COVID-19 status, age in years and sex. Where available, HLA class I and class II types were taken from metadata supplied by the sample provider and were not determined by assay-based typing. The paper as a whole reports these results and caveats: The quantity of clinical and demographic metadata differed by source and by participant and was supplied without curation.

Notes on this clone: Its antigen is still unknown. No base qualities exist here, and no much larger clone lies one base off it.

TCRbeta CDR3 regions were amplified from genomic DNA by means of the immunoSEQ Assay, a bias-controlled multiplex PCR. In the original analysis: The number of nucleated cells in each sample was estimated by amplification of reference gene primers within the assay. To quantify the absolute abundance of each unique TCRbeta CDR3 rearrangement, sequence reads were collapsed and filtered. For each sample, productive Simpson clonality was calculated as the square root of Simpson's diversity index across productive rearrangements. This is the immuneACCESS table as TCRdb keeps it, with only in-frame sequences that have V and J called. A part of the clones is gone; compared with another copy, unresolved V genes explain less than half, and the rest is unexplained. The V and J calls and clone size come from that table; D and trimming were worked out from the DNA. The sample table holds tens of thousands of clones, of which around nine tenths were seen once. The top ten clones comprise roughly 6.2% of the sample.

The CDR3 holds 11 amino acids from the cysteine to the phenylalanine. Only the CDR3 part of the read is kept: 33 bases, read in frame from the first base. Collaborating institutions collected whole blood in K2EDTA tubes following their own protocols. For TCRbeta analysis, collaborators shipped samples as frozen whole blood, isolated PBMCs, or DNA extracted from either of those sample types. Rearrangement joined TRBV21-1 to TRBJ1-5. TRBV21-1 is classified as a pseudogene. Specimen: peripheral blood. The TCR originated in a man in his forties with acute or convalescent COVID-19. The encoded CDR3 is CASTYNQPQHF. The DNA reads as follows: TGTGCCAGCACCTACAATCAGCCCCAGCATTTT.